The T cell receptor (beta chain) described here comes from a study of T cells expressing NK-cell markers. Findings of the study overall: Among CD8+ T cells from 5 to 7 donors, dominant NKG2C+ clonotypes accounted for about 1.0-7.0%. In several donors, these clonotypes also led the CD3+CD56-NKG2C+ fraction.

Germline lookup yields CDR1 MNHEY and CDR2 SVGEGT. This CDR3 is built from 14 residues. The authors generated TCR beta cDNA through 5'RACE template switching with UMIs. TCRdb re-called the 5' RACE reads; every CDR3 protein appears as one record, without DNA. This table lists about 450,000 distinct CDR3 sequences. For this clonotype: Its antigen is not identified.

The source material was blood T cells: a sorted CD56 or NKG2C T cell subset, CD4+ or CD8+ T cells, or bulk PBMC T cells (not recorded which). The chain carries TRBV6-2 or TRBV6-3 and TRBJ1-5; TCRdb outputs TRBD1, but without DNA this stays unchecked. The receptor's source is a woman between 18 and 69 years old in good health. CDR3 region: CASSWDRTNQPQHF.